This T cell receptor (beta chain) comes out of a study of blood T cell repertoires in COVID-19. In the study overall: PBMCs, B-cell-depleted T cells, or T cells provided the cDNA or gDNA that made up the material.

The table came from immunoSEQ multiplex PCR; TCRdb's copy has only in-frame clones and leaves some out. The sample holds about 230,000 clones, less than 85% seen once. This clone was counted only a few times. Participants had their cohort set by participant-reported clinical history. Germline trimming cut 6 bases from V and 3 bases from J; bases unmatched to any gene: 2. This CDR3 is built from 13 residues. The V gene's germline CDR1 is MNHEY and CDR2 SVGAGI. The receptor comes from a man in his 60s who had recovered from COVID-19. This sequence joins TRBV6-5 and TRBJ1-2; 9 bases are shared with TRBD1. The sample comprised PBMCs or T cells enriched from blood (not recorded which). CDR3 amino acids: CASRQGAYYGYTF. In DNA form, the CDR3 reads TGTGCCAGCAGACAGGGGGCCTACTATGGCTACACCTTC.